This T cell receptor beta chain emerged from a study of T-cell memory formation after mild COVID-19 listed by TCRdb under 2021. About the study as a whole: TCR sequence clusters from the two donors were found to be largely donor specific. In a couple of donors, T-cell clones that expanded and contracted after mild COVID-19 were followed by sequencing TCRalpha and TCRbeta repertoires longitudinally. The cohort was made up of two young adult volunteers, one female and one male, who were previously healthy. On the study overall, not on this receptor specifically: Some responding clones were detected in pre-infection memory, suggesting pre-existing cross-reactive memory T cells joined the SARS-CoV-2 response. The study included only two mild cases, and larger cohorts that include severe cases with pre-infection samples were judged to be necessary. Balanced CD4/CD8 phenotypes were observed for clones contracting from day 15 to 85, whereas a bias towards CD4+ was observed for a second wave of clones expanding from day 15 to 37. Contracting CD4+ clones appeared mostly in the CM and EM memory subsets, whereas CD8+ clones were enriched in EMRA. SARS-CoV-2 specificity was not confirmed for the second-wave clones peaking on day 37.

Only a few counts were recorded for this clonotype. Its antigen remains unidentified. The record has no base qualities; no much larger clone is one base away. V is trimmed back by 5 bases and J by 0 bases, and the junction contains 5 bases that no gene match accounts for. The CDR3 has 16 amino acids, counting the end cysteine and phenylalanine. Only CDR3 DNA is held: 48 bases, read in frame from base 1. CDR1 and CDR2, looked up from the germline V gene, are MNHEY and SVGAGI. Ficoll-Paque density gradient centrifugation was used to isolate PBMCs. The reads were generated on an Illumina NovaSeq 6000. Using 5'RACE with constant-segment primers, TCRalpha and TCRbeta cDNA libraries were constructed, with sample barcodes and unique molecular identifiers added in the process. Trizol reagent was used to extract RNA from every sample. Libraries were amplified in two PCR steps, with a second sample barcode and Illumina TruSeq adapters added in the second step. The libraries were sequenced on an Illumina NovaSeq using 2 x 150 bp paired-end reads. Processing in the source paper ran as follows. With migec v1.2.7, reads were demultiplexed and then collapsed into UMI-guided consensus sequences. Using mixcr v2.1.11, UMI consensuses were aligned to TRA and TRB V and J templates and then assembled into clonotypes. A clonotype was counted as expanded or contracted only if both edgeR and NoisET called the change significant, with noise models trained on biological replicates. edgeR calls used a false discovery rate-adjusted p below 0.01 and a log2 fold-change threshold of 1. As an exploratory analysis of dynamics, max-normalized trajectories of the 1000 most abundant clonotypes were examined by PCA with hierarchical clustering. The CD4 or CD8 phenotype of responding clones was assigned using the separately sequenced CD4+ and CD8+ repertoires. TCRdb reprocessing: public reads trimmed at Q25 with fastp, clones called with MiXCR, in-frame beta chains kept. Rows merge per CDR3 protein into single entries with the most common DNA and genes. The V and J calls come from TCRdb's annotation, not from the publication. The sample contains about 210,000 distinct CDR3 sequences, about 10% of them found a single time. The biggest ten clones account for 2.5% to 3.5% of the sample.

The source of this sequence is a young man who had mild COVID-19 (a few samples of this study predate the infection). The sample titles of this study are shuffled in the database, so cell type and time point are left out; the donor was told from shared clones. Recombination joined TRBV6-5 with TRBJ2-3, with TRBD2 matching 10 junction bases. The specimen was PBMCs or a T cell subset sorted from them (not recorded which). Read as DNA, the sequence is TGTGCCAGCAGTCGCCAGACTAGCGGGAGCACAGATACGCAGTATTTT. Protein translation: CASSRQTSGSTDTQYF.